The clone carrying this T cell receptor (beta chain) turned up a few times. Its cognate antigen is unknown. TCRdb re-analysed the RT-PCR reads in MiXCR, keeping a single row per CDR3 protein. The top ten hold more than 9% of the sample, which has about 650,000 distinct CDR3 sequences, 15% to 19% seen once. This sample stems from a study of response to subunit inactivated influenza vaccine. Study-level results: It was the authors' suggestion that each seasonal influenza vaccination recruits few new T cells.

The sequencing used PBMCs from blood, collected 12 days after vaccination. This sequence was found in a man aged 50-60 years who received an inactivated influenza vaccine.

In nucleotides, the CDR3 is TGCGCCAGCAGCTCGACAGGGGTCGGCGAGCAGTACTTC. Translated: CASSSTGVGEQYF. V is TRBV5-1 and J is TRBJ2-7; 8 bases are shared with TRBD1. Trimming cost V 3 bases and J 6 bases; bases outside gene matches: 5. The CDR3 extends over 13 amino acids. CDR1 and CDR2 (germline): SGHRS, YFSETQ.